This T cell receptor beta chain was observed in a study of T-cell memory formation after mild COVID-19. Points from the study as a whole: In second-wave clones peaking day 37, SARS-CoV-2 specificity remained unconfirmed. Balance between CD4 and CD8 was seen in clones contracting day 15 to 85, and a CD4+ lean was seen in later expanders.

Germline CDR1 reads SEHNR; CDR2 reads FQNEAQ (reference sequence). Trimming stripped 5 bases from V and 2 bases from J, with 11 bases between. The CDR3 has 14 residues. A 5'RACE reaction primed in the constant segment made cDNA libraries of TCR alpha and TCR beta, and these carried sample barcodes and UMIs. TCRdb reprocessed the 5' RACE reads via MiXCR and lists one record per CDR3 protein. The sample yields more than 350,000 distinct CDR3 sequences, under 25% seen once. There are a few counts of this clonotype. The antigen remains undetermined. What was sequenced was PBMCs or a T cell subset sorted from them (not recorded which). The rearrangement links TRBV7-9 to TRBJ2-3; D remains unclear. This receptor was obtained from an adult woman who had mild COVID-19 (a few samples of this study predate the infection). Cell type and time point are not known. As DNA, the CDR3 is TGTGCCAGCAGCGAATTCAAGAACACAGATACGCAGTATTTT. Its translation: CASSEFKNTDTQYF.